The text below deals with one T cell receptor (beta chain). Its antigen remains unidentified. Per-nucleotide qualities are absent, and no much larger clonotype sits a single base away. The trial excluded patients who had a history of autoimmune disease or were on systemic immunosuppression. Peripheral blood for TCR sequencing was drawn from every dose cohort at baseline, at cycle 4 day 1 and at cycle 7 day 1. Samples were obtained from an open-label, multicenter, first-in-human phase I dose-escalation trial of ivuxolimab. Adults with locally advanced or metastatic melanoma, renal cell carcinoma, hepatocellular carcinoma or head and neck squamous cell carcinoma were enrolled in the trial. Before TCR sequencing, CD4+ T cells and CD8+ T cells were sorted from peripheral blood as separate populations. This entry is derived from a study of OX40 agonist ivuxolimab in advanced cancers. For the study in its entirety: Ivuxolimab, which targeted the costimulatory receptor OX40 (CD134), was an agonistic, fully human IgG2 monoclonal antibody. Intravenous ivuxolimab was administered to patients every 2 weeks at six dose levels: 0.01, 0.1, 0.3, 1.5, 3 and 10 mg/kg. Of the roughly 50 dose-escalation patients, hepatocellular carcinoma was present in 19, melanoma in around 15, renal cell carcinoma in 9 and head and neck cancer in 9. The dose-escalation cohort was roughly 80% male with a mean age of roughly 60 years, ranging from about 23 to 85. Patients were allowed to have had prior anti-PD-1, anti-PD-L1 or anti-CTLA-4 therapy, and approximately 40% of the dose-escalation patients had previously received checkpoint inhibitors. Partial responses were achieved by three dose-escalation patients, of whom one had hepatocellular carcinoma and two had cutaneous melanoma. The purpose of peripheral TCRbeta sequencing was to test whether ivuxolimab changed TCR sequence diversity and led to clonal T-cell expansion. The paper describes the monotherapy dose-escalation part (N ≈ 52 patients) of the phase I trial of ivuxolimab.

To sequence the TCRbeta CDR3 region, genomic DNA was isolated from the sorted cells. The immunoSEQ Assay was used to sequence the TCRbeta CDR3 regions. TCRdb took over this immuneACCESS table, retaining in-frame rearrangements with V and J assigned. Such tables are incomplete; in checked studies, under half of the missing clones stem from an unresolved V gene, and the remainder is unexplained. This sample comprises approximately 35,000 clones, 84% of them detected only once. Over 15% of the sample lies in the top ten. Trimming takes 11 bases off V and 4 bases off J; junction bases not matched to a gene: 6. Reading the germline V gene (reference sequence) gives CDR1 MNHEY and CDR2 SMNVEV. From its cysteine to its phenylalanine, the CDR3 spans 14 amino acids. Only the CDR3 portion is preserved as DNA: 42 bases, with reading frame beginning at the first base. The paper's findings and limits, for the study overall: At doses of 0.1 to 3.0 mg/kg, clonal expansion of both CD4+ and CD8+ T cells in blood was seen between baseline and week 6. On average, CD8+ T cells showed more expanded clones than CD4+ T cells after ivuxolimab. Antigen specificity was not determined for the clonally expanded peripheral T cells. Low levels of normalized T-cell clonal expansion were also seen in some patients who did not respond. In partial responders in the 0.1-3.0 mg/kg groups, normalized peripheral clonal expansion was found to be among the lowest, especially among CD8+ T cells.

This sequence originates from an adult with an advanced solid tumor such as melanoma, head and neck, liver or kidney cancer. The source material was CD4+ or CD8+ T cells sorted from blood, sampled in a trial of the OX40 agonist ivuxolimab. This chain joins TRBV27 to TRBJ2-7; the central 15 bases match TRBD2. CDR3 protein: CAAGLAGGGYEQYF. Here is the DNA: TGTGCCGCGGGACTAGCGGGAGGCGGGTACGAGCAGTACTTC.